The entry below describes one T cell receptor beta chain. The sample belongs to a study of blood T cell repertoires in COVID-19. Study summary: T cells, B-cell-depleted T cells, or PBMCs provided the cDNA or gDNA that served as material.

Profiled with immunoSEQ multiplex PCR; TCRdb holds only in-frame clones, not every one. The sample contains tens of thousands of clones, roughly 70% of which appear only once. CDR1 is KGHSH and CDR2 is LQKENI in the germline V gene. The CDR3 runs 14 residues. Trimming pared 2 bases from V and 5 bases from J, leaving 12 bases between. The sequenced material came from peripheral blood. This TCR came from a man between 65 and 80 years old with COVID-19, enrolled during active disease. The chain is built from TRBV18 and TRBJ1-1; tentative D call: TRBD1 (5 bases). CDR3 DNA sequence: TGTGCCAGCTCACCAGGGCAGGGAAATACTGAAGCTTTCTTT. This translates into CASSPGQGNTEAFF.